The rows below give T cell receptor beta chains drawn from one sample of a study of T cell changes during pregnancy in multiple sclerosis. Using immunoSEQ multiplex PCR, the repertoire was profiled, and TCRdb retains in-frame clones only, with some absent. The sample has 100,000 to 130,000 clones, around 90% seen once. The starting material was peripheral blood, obtained in the third trimester of pregnancy. The receptors come from a female donor in good health, enrolled as a control in a pregnancy study. CDR3s include the opening cysteine and the closing phenylalanine or tryptophan.

V	J	CDR3
TRBV18	TRBJ2-3	CASSPNWAGEVGDTQYF
TRBV19	TRBJ1-2	CASSRGRANYGYTF
TRBV6-1	TRBJ1-5	CASSELANQPQHF
TRBV21-1	TRBJ2-1	CASSHNEQFF
TRBV7-8	TRBJ1-6	CASSSRDTSSPLHF
TRBV5-4	TRBJ1-2	CASSARATGNYGYTF
TRBV6-6	TRBJ1-2	CASTVTGAGYTF
TRBV25-1	TRBJ1-1	CASSSRADTEAFF
TRBV15	TRBJ1-1	CATSGGYLNTEAFF
TRBV5-1	TRBJ2-5	CASSLQGGKETQYF